This T cell receptor beta chain derives from a study of graft-versus-host responses after intestinal transplantation. As regards this clone: What it binds is unknown.

Germline lookup yields CDR1 SGHRS and CDR2 YFSETQ. V was clipped by 7 bases and J by 6 bases; unmatched bases: 10. The CDR3 loop spans 14 amino acids. The data were produced by immunoSEQ multiplex PCR, yet TCRdb's version contains in-frame clones alone and is incomplete. The sample yields roughly 97,000 clones, roughly 90% seen once. This TCR was sampled from a human donor who received an intestinal transplant. The rearrangement uses TRBV5-1 and TRBJ2-1, with TRBD2 identical over 7 bases. This material consisted of unstimulated CD4+ T cells sorted from spleen or lymph node cells, taken before intestinal transplant. CDR3 amino acids: CASGSGGVSNEQFF. As DNA, the CDR3 is TGCGCCAGCGGATCGGGGGGAGTGAGCAATGAGCAGTTCTTC.